This is a list of T cell receptor beta chains from one sample in a study of blood T cell repertoires in COVID-19. Some clones are missing from TCRdb's copy, which holds only in-frame ones; the method was immunoSEQ multiplex PCR. Among approximately 54,000 clones, 86% were seen once, and the ten largest hold about 4%. The specimen sequenced was peripheral blood. These receptors originate from an elderly man with active COVID-19. The CDR3 runs from the conserved cysteine through the conserved F or W. D genes are given only for firm matches. The size field is filled for only some rows; it gives once, few, many or a size class.

NA,TRBV5-1,NA,TRBJ2-5,CASSPLRRAYQETQYF,TGCGCCAGCAGCCCCCTGCGCAGGGCTTATCAAGAGACCCAGTACTTC
NA,TRBV19,TRBD2,TRBJ2-7,CASSIGAGATYEQYF,TGTGCCAGTAGTATCGGGGCGGGAGCAACCTACGAGCAGTACTTC
NA,TRBV7-8,NA,TRBJ1-3,CASSLRGTQGGNTIYF,TGTGCCAGCAGCTTAAGAGGGACACAGGGTGGAAACACCATATATTTT
NA,TRBV5-6,NA,TRBJ2-3,CATRTANTDTQYF,TGTGCCACCCGGACAGCGAACACAGATACGCAGTATTTT
NA,TRBV9,NA,TRBJ2-3,CASSVGSGPPDTQYF,TGTGCCAGCAGCGTAGGGAGCGGCCCCCCAGATACGCAGTATTTT
NA,TRBV7-9,TRBD1,TRBJ1-4,CASRSNRGRDNEKLFF,TGTGCCAGCAGATCCAACAGGGGGCGGGATAATGAAAAACTGTTTTTT
NA,TRBV9,NA,TRBJ2-7,CASSVSSDSYEQYF,TGTGCCAGCAGCGTTTCTAGCGACTCCTACGAGCAGTACTTC
NA,TRBV7-3,TRBD2,TRBJ2-1,CASSLAGGGNEQFF,TGTGCCAGCAGCTTGGCGGGAGGGGGCAATGAGCAGTTCTTC
NA,TRBV5-1,TRBD2,TRBJ2-7,CASSPARTSGPSSYEQYF,TGCGCCAGCAGCCCGGCCCGGACTAGCGGACCTTCCTCCTACGAGCAGTACTTC
NA,TRBV10-1,TRBD2,TRBJ2-5,CASSAPGLANQETQYF,TGCGCCAGCAGCGCGCCGGGACTAGCGAATCAAGAGACCCAGTACTTC
NA,TRBV11-3,TRBD2,TRBJ2-3,CASSTGLGGTDTQYF,TGTGCCAGCAGCACTGGACTAGGTGGAACAGATACGCAGTATTTT
NA,TRBV18,NA,TRBJ2-2,CASSPAKGVLGTGELFF,TGTGCCAGCTCACCCGCGAAAGGGGTGTTGGGCACCGGGGAGCTGTTTTTT
NA,TRBV6-1,NA,TRBJ2-2,CASSETELAAGELFF,TGTGCCAGCAGTGAGACAGAGCTCGCGGCCGGGGAGCTGTTTTTT
NA,TRBV5-6,TRBD1,TRBJ1-2,CASSSPGTGPYGYTF,TGTGCCAGCAGCAGTCCCGGGACAGGGCCCTATGGCTACACCTTC
NA,TRBV28,NA,TRBJ2-6,CASSLGGSGANVLTF,TGTGCCAGCAGCTTAGGGGGGTCCGGGGCCAACGTCCTGACTTTC
few,TRBV7-9,NA,TRBJ1-5,CASSLMNQPQHF,TGTGCCAGCAGCCTAATGAATCAGCCCCAGCATTTT
once,TRBV6-1,TRBD2,TRBJ2-3,CASSEELTSGILADTQYF,TGTGCCAGCAGTGAGGAACTAACTAGCGGGATCCTCGCAGATACGCAGTATTTT
NA,TRBV19,NA,TRBJ2-2,CASSTTYSAGELFF,TGTGCCAGTAGTACGACTTATAGCGCCGGGGAGCTGTTTTTT
once,TRBV24-1,TRBD1,TRBJ2-3,CATSDSPGQISPDTQYF,TGTGCCACCAGTGATTCACCGGGACAGATTTCCCCAGATACGCAGTATTTT
few,TRBV7-8,NA,TRBJ2-3,CASSRQGLGTDTQYF,TGTGCCAGCAGCAGGCAGGGGCTCGGCACAGATACGCAGTATTTT
NA,TRBV9,TRBD2,TRBJ2-3,CASSAGTSGRAVLSTDTQYF,TGTGCCAGCAGCGCCGGGACTAGCGGGAGGGCCGTCCTTAGCACAGATACGCAGTATTTT
NA,TRBV13,NA,TRBJ2-2,CASISQAGNDANTGELFF,TGTGCCAGCATCTCCCAAGCCGGGAACGACGCGAACACCGGGGAGCTGTTTTTT
NA,TRBV4-2,TRBD2,TRBJ2-7,CASSQELGAGDYEQYF,TGTGCCAGCAGCCAAGAATTAGGGGCGGGAGACTACGAGCAGTACTTC
NA,TRBV9,TRBD2,TRBJ2-3,CASSGSGGTDTQYF,TGTGCCAGCAGCGGTAGCGGGGGCACAGATACGCAGTATTTT
NA,TRBV6-1,NA,TRBJ1-1,CASSEAAGGMRMTEAFF,TGTGCCAGCAGTGAAGCAGCGGGGGGGATGAGGATGACTGAAGCTTTCTTT
NA,TRBV5-4,NA,TRBJ1-2,CASSLDRVDGYTF,TGTGCCAGCAGCTTGGACAGGGTAGATGGCTACACCTTC
NA,TRBV28,TRBD1,TRBJ1-2,CASARTSARVQGARGYTF,TGTGCCAGCGCCCGTACCTCGGCCCGGGTGCAGGGGGCGCGGGGCTACACCTTC
NA,TRBV19,NA,TRBJ1-3,CASSMAVYSGNTIYF,TGTGCCAGTAGTATGGCGGTCTACTCTGGAAACACCATATATTTT
NA,TRBV7-9,NA,TRBJ2-5,CASSRSSGETQYF,TGTGCCAGCAGTCGGAGTTCTGGGGAGACCCAGTACTTC
NA,TRBV28,TRBD1,TRBJ1-6,CASSFSPGQGRPNSPLHF,TGTGCCAGCAGTTTTTCCCCGGGACAGGGGCGACCAAATTCACCCCTCCACTTT
NA,TRBV11-2,TRBD1,TRBJ1-6,CASSLETGGNSPLHF,TGTGCCAGCAGCTTAGAGACAGGGGGAAATTCACCCCTCCACTTT
NA,TRBV5-1,NA,TRBJ1-5,CASSDGHGNQPQHF,TGCGCCAGCAGCGACGGACATGGCAATCAGCCCCAGCATTTT
few,TRBV10-1,TRBD2,TRBJ2-1,CASSGGLARDEQFF,TGCGCCAGCAGTGGGGGACTAGCTAGGGATGAGCAGTTCTTC
NA,TRBV5-1,NA,TRBJ1-4,CASSLDPATNEKLFF,TGCGCCAGCAGCTTGGACCCAGCAACTAATGAAAAACTGTTTTTT
NA,TRBV30,NA,TRBJ1-2,CAWSGRASGGYTF,TGTGCCTGGAGTGGGAGAGCCAGCGGGGGCTACACCTTC
NA,TRBV7-2,NA,TRBJ2-3,CASSLAYTTDTQYF,TGTGCCAGCAGCTTAGCGTACACAACAGATACGCAGTATTTT
few,TRBV30,NA,TRBJ1-6,CAWSETGRDYNSPLHF,TGTGCCTGGAGTGAGACCGGGCGGGACTATAATTCACCCCTCCACTTT
NA,TRBV21-1,NA,TRBJ2-7,CASSKGASGRSNEQYF,TGTGCCAGCAGCAAAGGCGCTAGCGGGAGATCGAACGAGCAGTACTTC
once,TRBV3-1/TRBV3-2,NA,TRBJ1-1,CASSPTGKGAEAFF,TGTGCCAGCAGCCCTACAGGGAAGGGAGCTGAAGCTTTCTTT
NA,TRBV5-1,TRBD2,TRBJ2-3,CASSLGGTSGTDTQYF,TGCGCCAGCAGCTTGGGTGGGACTAGCGGCACAGATACGCAGTATTTT